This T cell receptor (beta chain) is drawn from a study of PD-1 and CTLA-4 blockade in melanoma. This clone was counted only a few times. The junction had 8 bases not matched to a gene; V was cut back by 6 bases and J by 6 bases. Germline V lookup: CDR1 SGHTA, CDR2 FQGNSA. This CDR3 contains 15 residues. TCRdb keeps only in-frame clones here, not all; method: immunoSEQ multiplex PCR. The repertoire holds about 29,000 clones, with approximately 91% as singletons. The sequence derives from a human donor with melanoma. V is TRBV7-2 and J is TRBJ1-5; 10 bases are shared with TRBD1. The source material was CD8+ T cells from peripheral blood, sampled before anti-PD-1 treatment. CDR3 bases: TGTGCCAGCAGGGATGGGACAGGGGCAAGTCAGCCCCAGCATTTT. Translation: CASRDGTGASQPQHF.